The 22 T cell receptor beta chains below all came from one sample that was sequenced in a study of cytomegalovirus exposure and HLA in healthy donors (dated by TCRdb to the late 2010s). Library preparation used the immunoSEQ multiplex PCR assay. For the multiplex PCR, a mixture combining 60 forward primers for TCR Vbeta segments and 13 reverse primers for TCR Jbeta segments was used. TCRdb carries this immuneACCESS record with in-frame sequences only. Its versions omit some clonotypes, under half of them owing to an unresolved V gene in the studies checked, with the rest unexplained. The sample profile shows fewer than 200,000 clones; 75% to 90% of them were found once. The ten largest make up 4.5% of the sample. The sample taken for sequencing was PBMCs. Receptor source: a woman aged 45 to 65 in good health and CMV-seropositive.

The gene calls are TRBV21-1 and TRBJ1-2. TRBV21-1 is assigned pseudogene status. This CDR3 comprises 13 residues. In DNA form, the CDR3 reads TGTGCCAGCAGCCTTGGGGGGGCCTATGGCTACACCTTC. As protein: CASSLGGAYGYTF.

With regard to this clone: The germline gene is not matched at one end of the junction; a read error may be the cause. V and J are TRBV7-9 and TRBJ1-1; tentative D call: TRBD1 (6 bases). Germline values: CDR1 SEHNR, CDR2 FQNEAQ (reference sequence). The CDR3 runs to 16 residues. CDR3 DNA sequence: TGTTCCAGCAGTCCCCCTGTCTTCGGGGGGCTGTATGAAGCTTTCTTT. As protein: CSSSPPVFGGLYEAFF.

The genes are TRBV7-2 and TRBJ2-5; the match to TRBD2 covers 10 bases. The CDR3 extends over 15 amino acids. CDR1 and CDR2 (germline): SGHTA, FQGNSA. J gave up 5 bases and V 7 bases, and 10 bases lay outside the gene matches. The CDR3 loop reads CASIGQRGGRETQYF. The CDR3 nucleotides are TGTGCCAGCATTGGGCAGCGGGGGGGCCGCGAGACCCAGTACTTC.

This chain links TRBV19 with TRBJ2-6, with unresolved D. This CDR3 comprises 12 residues. Trimming took off 6 bases at V and 4 bases at J, with 4 bases between the two ends. The germline gives CDR1 LNHDA, CDR2 SQIVND (reference sequence). CDR3 sequence reads: CASRTGANVLTF. The CDR3 nucleotides read TGTGCCAGTAGGACAGGGGCCAACGTCCTGACTTTC. The full variable domain, rest sourced from reference TRBV19 and TRBJ2-6, is DGGITQSPKYLFRKEGQNVTLSCEQNLNHDAMYWYRQDPGQGLRLIYYSQIVNDFQKGDIAEGYSVSREKKESFPLTVTSAQKNPTAFYLCASRTGANVLTFGAGSRLTVL.

The rearrangement uses TRBV2 and TRBJ2-7; 10 nucleotides line up with TRBD2. The germline gives CDR1 SNHLY, CDR2 FYNNEI. The CDR3 length is 12 residues. The V gene end was trimmed by 6 bases and the J gene end by 12 bases; junction bases not matched to a gene: 8. CDR3 nucleotide sequence: TGTGCCAGCAGCGGGACTAGCGTTCCCCCGTACTTC. Amino acids: CASSGTSVPPYF.

This clone was observed a handful of times. V and J are TRBV6-5 and TRBJ1-5, with D hard to call. The CDR3 runs 13 residues. Trimming removed 3 bases from V and 5 bases from J, with 8 bases in between. Germline loops: CDR1 MNHEY, CDR2 SVGAGI. Here the CDR3 reads CASSYRQDQPQHF. CDR3 coding DNA: TGTGCCAGCAGTTATAGGCAGGATCAGCCCCAGCATTTT.

The V call is TRBV6-5, the J call TRBJ2-5; TRBD2 matches 9 bases. The CDR3 runs to 16 residues. V lost 2 bases to trimming and J lost 5 bases; unmatched junction nucleotides: 9. Per germline, CDR1 MNHEY and CDR2 SVGAGI. The CDR3 sequence is CASSYTRGSGSETQYF. The CDR3 DNA is TGTGCCAGCAGTTACACCCGGGGTAGCGGGAGTGAGACCCAGTACTTC.

This chain joins TRBV4-3 and TRBJ1-1; D may be TRBD1 (6 bases). Germline V CDR1 and CDR2: LGHNA, YSLEER. This CDR3 has 14 residues. The V end was cut by 1 base, the J end by 6 bases, with 12 bases between. CDR3 nucleotides: TGCGCCAGCAGCCAAGCGGGGGGCCGGGCTGAAGCTTTCTTT. Its protein is CASSQAGGRAEAFF.

V and J are TRBV7-8 and TRBJ2-5; D gene ambiguous. In germline, CDR1 is SGHVS, CDR2 FQNEAQ. Trimming cost V 7 bases and J 5 bases, with 14 bases left between them. The CDR3 sequence is 13 residues long. CDR3 DNA: TGTGCCAGCACCATTCCGGGTGGGGAGACCCAGTACTTC. This translates into CASTIPGGETQYF.

The chain recombines TRBV27 with TRBJ2-7; D possibly corresponds to TRBD2 (7 bases). Germline V gene sequence: CDR1 MNHEY, CDR2 SMNVEV (reference sequence). V shed 7 bases and J shed 6 bases, with 16 bases lying between them. The CDR3 contains 13 residues. The CDR3 loop is CASTSSGGLEQYF. CDR3 nucleotides: TGTGCCAGCACCTCATCCGGGGGGCTCGAGCAGTACTTC.

The chain couples TRBV5-1 to TRBJ2-7, with a tentative D call TRBD2 (5 bases). The ends were cut back, 0 bases at V and 5 bases at J, with 15 bases in the middle. Germline CDR1 reads SGHRS; CDR2 reads YFSETQ. The CDR3 sequence is 15 residues long. DNA of the CDR3: TGCGCCAGCAGCTTGGCCAATGGAGGCGCCCACGAGCAGTACTTC. Protein sequence: CASSLANGGAHEQYF. The variable domain in full, completed from reference TRBV5-1 and TRBJ2-7, reads KAGVTQTPRYLIKTRGQQVTLSCSPISGHRSVSWYQQTPGQGLQFLFEYFSETQRNKGNFPGRFSGRQFSNSRSEMNVSTLELGDSALYLCASSLANGGAHEQYFGPGTRLTVT.

V is TRBV5-1 and J is TRBJ1-1; D is possibly TRBD1 (5 bases). There are 13 residues in the CDR3. Germline CDR1 SGHRS, CDR2 YFSETQ. The germline V and J ends were trimmed by 1 base and 8 bases, with 12 bases remaining between them. CDR3 sequence (DNA): TGCGCCAGCAGCTTGACAGGCCAAAGCGAAGCTTTCTTT. Residues: CASSLTGQSEAFF.

The chain combines TRBV28 with TRBJ2-2; D gene uncertain. Trimming took 7 bases from V and 3 from J, leaving 9 bases between them. Germline CDR1 is MDHEN and CDR2 is SYDVKM. The CDR3 has 13 amino acids. The DNA of the CDR3 is TGTGCCAGCATCTCCCGGGACACCGGGGAGCTGTTTTTT. Its protein product is CASISRDTGELFF.

This rearrangement joins TRBV6-5 to TRBJ2-3; TRBD2 agrees at 10 bases. Germline CDR1 is MNHEY and CDR2 is SVGAGI. The V gene end was trimmed by 5 bases and the J gene end by 1 base; junction bases not matched to a gene: 3. The CDR3 has 15 residues. The DNA of the CDR3 is TGTGCCAGCAGTCCAGCGGGAGGGGGCACAGATACGCAGTATTTT. This translates into CASSPAGGGTDTQYF.

V gene TRBV5-4 combines with J gene TRBJ2-3; tentative D call: TRBD2 (7 bases). The CDR3 totals 17 residues. Germline assignment: CDR1 SGHNT and CDR2 YYREEE (reference sequence). V was shortened by 4 bases and J by 1 base, with 19 bases between the two germline ends. The CDR3 sequence: CASSPPLRGRGTDTQYF. CDR3 nucleotide sequence: TGTGCCAGCAGCCCCCCTTTGCGGGGGCGGGGCACAGATACGCAGTATTTT. Using reference TRBV5-4 and TRBJ2-3 for the parts outside the CDR3, the full variable domain is ETGVTQSPTHLIKTRGQQVTLRCSSQSGHNTVSWYQQALGQGPQFIFQYYREEENGRGNFPPRFSGLQFPNYSSELNVNALELDDSALYLCASSPPLRGRGTDTQYFGPGTRLTVL.

The chain employs TRBV29-1 and TRBJ1-1, with no clear D. The CDR3 runs to 12 residues. The V gene lost 1 base and the J gene lost 4 bases, with 7 bases spanning the gap. Germline V lookup: CDR1 SQVTM, CDR2 ANQGSEA. DNA of the CDR3: TGCAGCGTTGAAGGGTACGGCACTGAAGCTTTCTTT. This sequence encodes CSVEGYGTEAFF.

This clone has a single count. The chain couples TRBV7-2 to TRBJ2-3, with TRBD2 matching 8 bases. The length of the CDR3 is 15 residues. CDR1 SGHTA and CDR2 FQGNSA come from the germline V gene. V lost 2 bases and J lost 6; bases outside the gene matches: 7. DNA of the CDR3: TGTGCCAGCAGCTTACGTCAGCGGGGGTATGATACGCAGTATTTT. It yields the protein CASSLRQRGYDTQYF.

This sequence joins TRBV9 and TRBJ1-1, with D possibly matching TRBD1 (6 bases). There are 15 residues in the CDR3. V gave up 3 bases and J gave up 4 bases, with 16 bases separating them. Germline V lookup: CDR1 SGDLS, CDR2 YYNGEE. CDR3 in DNA: TGTGCCAGCAGCGCGACTGACAGGTACCCCACTGAAGCTTTCTTT. It yields the protein CASSATDRYPTEAFF. Combining the CDR3 with reference TRBV9 and TRBJ1-1 gives the whole variable domain DSGVTQTPKHLITATGQRVTLRCSPRSGDLSVYWYQQSLDQGLQFLIQYYNGEERAKGNILERFSAQQFPDLHSELNLSSLELGDSALYFCASSATDRYPTEAFFGQGTRLTVV.

The chain recombines TRBV7-2 with TRBJ2-3; TRBD2 might be the D (7 bases). Germline V CDR1 and CDR2: SGHTA, FQGNSA. The CDR3 contains 15 residues. Trimming took 5 bases from V and 2 from J, leaving 14 bases between them. CDR3 residues: CASSVGRGPTDTQYF. Here the CDR3 DNA reads TGTGCCAGCAGCGTTGGGCGGGGGCCCACAGATACGCAGTATTTT.

This clone was detected a few times. The chain employs TRBV19 and TRBJ2-7; 7 bases agree with TRBD2. This CDR3 region has 17 residues. Trimming took 5 bases from V and 1 from J; bases not matched to a gene: 14. Germline V gene sequence: CDR1 LNHDA, CDR2 SQIVND (reference sequence). The CDR3 DNA reads TGTGCCAGTAGTGTCCAATATGCGCGCGGGAGTTCCTACGAGCAGTACTTC. Protein sequence: CASSVQYARGSSYEQYF.

This sequence joins TRBV2 and TRBJ2-3, with 7 bases lining up with TRBD2. This CDR3 spans 17 amino acids. With 3 bases clipped from V and 3 bases from J, the junction kept 12 bases outside the gene matches. Germline V gene lookup returns CDR1 SNHLY and CDR2 FYNNEI. The chain's CDR3 is CASSDPRYGGLTDTQYF. The CDR3, as DNA: TGTGCCAGCAGTGACCCCAGATACGGGGGGTTGACAGATACGCAGTATTTT.

The chain joins TRBV6-1 to TRBJ1-5, with 9 bases lining up with TRBD1. V shed 4 bases and J 6 bases; nucleotides not matched to a gene: 7. This CDR3 is built from 15 residues. Germline-derived CDR1 and CDR2 are MNHNS and SASEGT. CDR3 DNA sequence: TGTGCCAGCAGTGCCGGACAGGGGCCAGCTCAGCCCCAGCATTTT. Protein sequence: CASSAGQGPAQPQHF.